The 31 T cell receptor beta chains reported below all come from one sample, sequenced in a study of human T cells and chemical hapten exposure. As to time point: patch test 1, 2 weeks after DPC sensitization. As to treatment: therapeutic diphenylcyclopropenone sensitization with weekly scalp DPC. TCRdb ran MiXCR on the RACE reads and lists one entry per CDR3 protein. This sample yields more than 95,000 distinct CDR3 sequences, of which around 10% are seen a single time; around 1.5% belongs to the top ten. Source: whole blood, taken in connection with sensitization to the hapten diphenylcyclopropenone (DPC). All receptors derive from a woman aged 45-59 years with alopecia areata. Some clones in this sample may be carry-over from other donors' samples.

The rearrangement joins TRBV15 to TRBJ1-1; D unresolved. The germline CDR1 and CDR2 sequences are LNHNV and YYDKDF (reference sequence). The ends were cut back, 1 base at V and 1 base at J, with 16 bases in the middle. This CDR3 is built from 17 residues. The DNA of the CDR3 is TGTGCCACCAGCAGAGGCGCCGGAACCCCTCGGAACACTGAAGCTTTCTTT. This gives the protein CATSRGAGTPRNTEAFF.

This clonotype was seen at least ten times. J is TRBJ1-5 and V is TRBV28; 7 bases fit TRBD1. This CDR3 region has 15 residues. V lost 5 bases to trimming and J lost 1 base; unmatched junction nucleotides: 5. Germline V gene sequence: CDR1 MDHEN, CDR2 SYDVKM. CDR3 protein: CASSGTDQSNQPQHF. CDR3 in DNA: TGTGCCAGCAGTGGGACAGACCAAAGCAATCAGCCCCAGCATTTT.

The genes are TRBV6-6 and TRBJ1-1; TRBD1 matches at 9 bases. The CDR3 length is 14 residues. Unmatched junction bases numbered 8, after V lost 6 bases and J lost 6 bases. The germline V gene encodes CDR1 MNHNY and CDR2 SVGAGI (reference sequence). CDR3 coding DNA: TGTGCCAGCAGGCCTGACAGGGGGGAGCCTGAAGCTTTCTTT. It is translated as CASRPDRGEPEAFF.

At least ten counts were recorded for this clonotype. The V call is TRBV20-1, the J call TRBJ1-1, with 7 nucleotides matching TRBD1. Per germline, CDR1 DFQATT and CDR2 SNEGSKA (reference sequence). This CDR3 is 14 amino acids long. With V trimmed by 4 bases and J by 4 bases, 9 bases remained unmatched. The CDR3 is CSATTGTVGTEAFF. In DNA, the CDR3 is TGCAGTGCTACGACCGGGACAGTCGGCACTGAAGCTTTCTTT.

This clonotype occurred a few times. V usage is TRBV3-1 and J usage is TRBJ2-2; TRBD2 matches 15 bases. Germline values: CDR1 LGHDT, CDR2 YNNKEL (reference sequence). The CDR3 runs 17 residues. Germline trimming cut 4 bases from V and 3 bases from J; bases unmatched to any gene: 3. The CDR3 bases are TGTGCCAGCAGCCGGACTAGCGGGAGGGCCTACACCGGGGAGCTGTTTTTT. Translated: CASSRTSGRAYTGELFF.

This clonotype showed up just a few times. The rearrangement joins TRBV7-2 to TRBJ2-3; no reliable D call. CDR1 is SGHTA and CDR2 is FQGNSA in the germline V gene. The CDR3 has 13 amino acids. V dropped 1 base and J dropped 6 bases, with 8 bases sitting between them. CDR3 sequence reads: CASSLVSGDTQYF. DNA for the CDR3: TGTGCCAGCAGCTTAGTCTCTGGGGATACGCAGTATTTT.

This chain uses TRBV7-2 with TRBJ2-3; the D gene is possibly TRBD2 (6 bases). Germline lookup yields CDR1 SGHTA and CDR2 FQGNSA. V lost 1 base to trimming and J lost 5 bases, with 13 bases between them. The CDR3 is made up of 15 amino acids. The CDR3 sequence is CASSLVAGYIDTQYF. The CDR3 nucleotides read TGTGCCAGCAGCTTAGTTGCGGGGTACATAGATACGCAGTATTTT.

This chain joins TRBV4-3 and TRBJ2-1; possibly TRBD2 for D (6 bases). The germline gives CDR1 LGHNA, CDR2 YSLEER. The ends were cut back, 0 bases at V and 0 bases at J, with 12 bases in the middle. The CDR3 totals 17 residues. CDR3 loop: CASSQDRGVSSYNEQFF. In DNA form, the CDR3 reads TGCGCCAGCAGCCAAGATCGCGGGGTTAGCTCCTACAATGAGCAGTTCTTC.

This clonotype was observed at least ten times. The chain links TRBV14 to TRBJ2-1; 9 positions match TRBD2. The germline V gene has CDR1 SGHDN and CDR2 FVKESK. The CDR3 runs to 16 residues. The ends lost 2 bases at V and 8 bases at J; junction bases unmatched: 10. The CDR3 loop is CASSQSGGGALDEQFF. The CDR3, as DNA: TGTGCCAGCAGCCAATCCGGCGGGGGGGCCTTGGATGAGCAGTTCTTC.

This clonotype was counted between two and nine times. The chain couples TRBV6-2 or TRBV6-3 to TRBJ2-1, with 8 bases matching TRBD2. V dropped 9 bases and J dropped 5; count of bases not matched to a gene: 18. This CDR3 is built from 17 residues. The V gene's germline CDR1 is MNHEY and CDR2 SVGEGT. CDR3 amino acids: CASYGIAGLPDNNEQFF. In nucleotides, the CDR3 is TGTGCCAGTTACGGAATAGCGGGATTACCCGACAACAATGAGCAGTTCTTC.

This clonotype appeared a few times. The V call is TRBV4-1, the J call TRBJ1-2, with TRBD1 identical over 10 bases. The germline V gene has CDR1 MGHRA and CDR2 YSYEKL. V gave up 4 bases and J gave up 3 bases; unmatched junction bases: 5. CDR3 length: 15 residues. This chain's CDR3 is CASSPGQGGHYGYTF. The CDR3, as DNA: TGCGCCAGCAGCCCAGGACAGGGGGGTCACTATGGCTACACCTTC.

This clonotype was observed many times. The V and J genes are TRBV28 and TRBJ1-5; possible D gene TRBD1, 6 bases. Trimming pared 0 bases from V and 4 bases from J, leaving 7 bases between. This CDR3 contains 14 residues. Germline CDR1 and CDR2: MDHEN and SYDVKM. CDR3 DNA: TGTGCCAGCAGTTTATGGCAGGGGAATCAGCCCCAGCATTTT. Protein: CASSLWQGNQPQHF. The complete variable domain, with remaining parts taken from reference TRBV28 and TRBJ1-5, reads DVKVTQSSRYLVKRTGEKVFLECVQDMDHENMFWYRQDPGLGLRLIYFSYDVKMKEKGDIPEGYSVSREKKERFSLILESASTNQTSMYLCASSLWQGNQPQHFGDGTRLSIL.

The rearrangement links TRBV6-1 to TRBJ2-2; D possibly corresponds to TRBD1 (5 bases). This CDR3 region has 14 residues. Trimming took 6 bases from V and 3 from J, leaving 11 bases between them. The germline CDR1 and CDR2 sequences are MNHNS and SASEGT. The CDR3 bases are TGTGCCAGCAGGGACACGACCCACACCGGGGAGCTGTTTTTT. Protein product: CASRDTTHTGELFF.

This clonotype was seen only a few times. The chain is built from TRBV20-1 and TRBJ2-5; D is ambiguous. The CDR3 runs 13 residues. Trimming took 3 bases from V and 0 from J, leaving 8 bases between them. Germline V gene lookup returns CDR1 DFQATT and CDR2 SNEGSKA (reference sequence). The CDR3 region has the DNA TGCAGTGCTAGGGGGTGGCACCAAGAGACCCAGTACTTC. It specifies CSARGWHQETQYF.

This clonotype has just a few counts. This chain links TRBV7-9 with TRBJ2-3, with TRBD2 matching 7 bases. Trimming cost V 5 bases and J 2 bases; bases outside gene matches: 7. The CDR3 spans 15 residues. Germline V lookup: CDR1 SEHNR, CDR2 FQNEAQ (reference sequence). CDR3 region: CASSPQRGFTDTQYF. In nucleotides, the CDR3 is TGTGCCAGCAGCCCTCAGCGGGGCTTCACAGATACGCAGTATTTT.

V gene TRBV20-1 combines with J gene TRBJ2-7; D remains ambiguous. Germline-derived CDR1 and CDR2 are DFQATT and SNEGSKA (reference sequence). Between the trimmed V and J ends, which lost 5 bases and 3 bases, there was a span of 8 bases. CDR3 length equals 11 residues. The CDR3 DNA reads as TGCAGTGCTTCTCCCCGCTACGAGCAGTACTTC. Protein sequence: CSASPRYEQYF.

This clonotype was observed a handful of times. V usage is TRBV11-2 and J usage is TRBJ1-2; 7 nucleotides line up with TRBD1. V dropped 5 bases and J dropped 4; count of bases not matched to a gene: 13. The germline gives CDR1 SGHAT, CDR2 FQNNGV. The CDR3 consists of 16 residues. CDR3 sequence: CASSQGTGAFGYGYTF. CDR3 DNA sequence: TGTGCCAGCAGCCAAGGAACAGGGGCCTTTGGCTATGGCTACACCTTC.

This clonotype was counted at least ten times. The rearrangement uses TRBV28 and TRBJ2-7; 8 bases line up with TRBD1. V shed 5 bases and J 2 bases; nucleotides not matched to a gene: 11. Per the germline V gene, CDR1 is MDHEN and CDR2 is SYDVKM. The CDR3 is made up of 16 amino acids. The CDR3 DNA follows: TGTGCCAGCAGTAGCGCCGGGACAGGACTAACCTACGAGCAGTACTTC. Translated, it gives CASSSAGTGLTYEQYF.

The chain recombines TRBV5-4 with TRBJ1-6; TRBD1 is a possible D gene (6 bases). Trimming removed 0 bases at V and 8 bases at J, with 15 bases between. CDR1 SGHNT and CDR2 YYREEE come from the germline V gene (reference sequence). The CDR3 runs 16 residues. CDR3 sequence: CASSLGSQGNDSPLHF. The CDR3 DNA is TGTGCCAGCAGCTTGGGATCACAGGGAAATGATTCACCCCTCCACTTT. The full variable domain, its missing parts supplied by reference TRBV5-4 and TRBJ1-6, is ETGVTQSPTHLIKTRGQQVTLRCSSQSGHNTVSWYQQALGQGPQFIFQYYREEENGRGNFPPRFSGLQFPNYSSELNVNALELDDSALYLCASSLGSQGNDSPLHFGNGTRLTVT.

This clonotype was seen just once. In DNA, the CDR3 is TGTGCCAGCAGCTTTGTAACAGGGGGTTATACCGGGGAGCTGTTTTTT. Translating gives CASSFVTGGYTGELFF. The J gene is TRBJ2-2, the V gene TRBV7-6; 8 positions agree with TRBD1. The junction had 8 bases not matched to a gene; V was cut back by 3 bases and J by 5 bases. There are 16 residues in the CDR3. Germline CDR1 SGHVS, CDR2 FNYEAQ.

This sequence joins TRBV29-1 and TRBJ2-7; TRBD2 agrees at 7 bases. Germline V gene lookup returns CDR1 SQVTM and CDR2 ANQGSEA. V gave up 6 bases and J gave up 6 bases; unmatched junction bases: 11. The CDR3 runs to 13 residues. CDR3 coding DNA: TGCAGCGTCGGCGGACTAGACGCGCTCGAGCAGTACTTC. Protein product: CSVGGLDALEQYF.

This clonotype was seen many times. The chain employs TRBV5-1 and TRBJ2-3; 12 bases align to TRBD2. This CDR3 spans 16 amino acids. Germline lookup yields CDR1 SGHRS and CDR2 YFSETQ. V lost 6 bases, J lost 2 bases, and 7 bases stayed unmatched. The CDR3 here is CASTPTSGGPTDTQYF. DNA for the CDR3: TGCGCCAGCACCCCGACTAGCGGGGGACCCACAGATACGCAGTATTTT.

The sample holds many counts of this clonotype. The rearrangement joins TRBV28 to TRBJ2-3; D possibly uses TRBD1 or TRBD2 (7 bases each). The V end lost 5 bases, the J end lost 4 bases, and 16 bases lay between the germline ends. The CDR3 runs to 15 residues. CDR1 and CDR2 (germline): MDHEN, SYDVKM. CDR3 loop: CASSPSTGRADTQYF. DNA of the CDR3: TGTGCCAGCAGTCCCTCGACAGGGAGGGCAGATACGCAGTATTTT.

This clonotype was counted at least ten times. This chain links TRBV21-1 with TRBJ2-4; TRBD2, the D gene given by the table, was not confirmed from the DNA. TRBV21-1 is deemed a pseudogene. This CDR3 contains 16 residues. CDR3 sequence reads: CASSRAGPTAKNIQYF. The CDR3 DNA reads TGTGCCAGCAGCAGGGCCGGTCCAACGGCCAAAAACATTCAGTACTTC.

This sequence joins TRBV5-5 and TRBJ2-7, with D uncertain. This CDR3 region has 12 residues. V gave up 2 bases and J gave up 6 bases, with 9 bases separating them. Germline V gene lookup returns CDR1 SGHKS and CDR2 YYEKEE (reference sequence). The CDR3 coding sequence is TGTGCCAGCAGCTTAGCTTCGGGCGAGCAGTACTTC. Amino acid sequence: CASSLASGEQYF.

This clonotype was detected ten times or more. CDR3 residues: CASSFGGLVQYF. For the CDR3, the DNA is TGTGCCAGCAGTTTTGGGGGACTAGTTCAGTATTTT. This sequence joins TRBV6-2 or TRBV6-3 and TRBJ2-3; TRBD2 matches 8 bases. The J segment lost 12 bases and the V segment lost 4 bases, leaving 6 bases of the junction unmatched. This CDR3 spans 12 amino acids. CDR1 and CDR2 (germline): MNHEY, SVGEGT.

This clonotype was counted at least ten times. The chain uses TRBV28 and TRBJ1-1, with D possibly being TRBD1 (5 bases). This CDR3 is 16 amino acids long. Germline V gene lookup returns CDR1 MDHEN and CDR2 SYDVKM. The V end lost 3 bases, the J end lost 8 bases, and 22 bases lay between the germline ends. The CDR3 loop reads CASSFAGRKSIVEAFF. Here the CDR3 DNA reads TGTGCCAGCAGTTTCGCAGGGAGGAAGAGCATAGTCGAAGCTTTCTTT.

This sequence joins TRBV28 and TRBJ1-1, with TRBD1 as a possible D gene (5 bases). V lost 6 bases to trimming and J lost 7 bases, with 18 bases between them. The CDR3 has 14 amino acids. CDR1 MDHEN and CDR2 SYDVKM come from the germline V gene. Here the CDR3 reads CASRLYQGFGEAFF. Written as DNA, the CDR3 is TGTGCCAGCAGGCTATACCAGGGTTTTGGTGAAGCTTTCTTT.

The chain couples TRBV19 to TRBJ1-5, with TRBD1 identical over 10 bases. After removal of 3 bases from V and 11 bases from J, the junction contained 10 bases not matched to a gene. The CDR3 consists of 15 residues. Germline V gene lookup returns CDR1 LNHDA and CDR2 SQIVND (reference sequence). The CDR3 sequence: CASSIWDRGSPAQHF. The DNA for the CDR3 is TGTGCCAGTAGTATCTGGGACAGGGGATCGCCGGCCCAGCATTTT.

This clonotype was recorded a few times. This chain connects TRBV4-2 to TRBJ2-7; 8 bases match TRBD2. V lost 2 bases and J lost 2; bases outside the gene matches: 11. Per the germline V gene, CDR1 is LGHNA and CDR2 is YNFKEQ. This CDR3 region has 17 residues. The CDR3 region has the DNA TGTGCCAGCAGCCAACAGTCTCCGCGGGGGGCGGCCTACGAGCAGTACTTC. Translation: CASSQQSPRGAAYEQYF.

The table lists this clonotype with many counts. CDR3 sequence: CASSLGLNLGNEQFF. CDR3 DNA sequence: TGCGCCAGCAGCTTGGGACTAAACTTAGGGAATGAGCAGTTCTTC. The rearrangement uses TRBV5-1 and TRBJ2-1; D might be TRBD2 (5 bases). The CDR3 is 15 residues long. CDR1 and CDR2 from the germline V gene are SGHRS and YFSETQ. Trimming removed 0 bases at V and 7 bases at J, with 14 bases between.